The rows below give T cell receptor beta chains drawn from one sample of a study of blood T cell repertoires in COVID-19. The data were produced by immunoSEQ multiplex PCR, yet TCRdb's version contains in-frame clones alone and is incomplete. This sample yields 25,000 to 30,000 clones, of which 89% are seen a single time; approximately 2.4% belongs to the top ten. What was sequenced was peripheral blood. Source of these receptors: a human donor in a cohort sampled during active COVID-19. Each CDR3 is given with its conserved first and last residue. Fields, in order: J gene, clone size, V gene, D gene, CDR3 DNA, CDR3 protein. The D gene is left open where the match is weak. Where a row states a size, it is once, few, many or the class of an expanded clone; other rows omit it.

J gene: TRBJ2-3
clone size: NA
V gene: TRBV6-5
D gene: NA
CDR3 DNA: TGTGCCAGCAGTTCGTTCTTAGCACGGTTGGATACGCAGTATTTT
CDR3 protein: CASSSFLARLDTQYF

J gene: TRBJ2-7
clone size: NA
V gene: TRBV21-1
D gene: NA
CDR3 DNA: TGTGCCAGCAGCGAAACCGGGACAGTTTACTACGAGCAGTACTTC
CDR3 protein: CASSETGTVYYEQYF

J gene: TRBJ1-1
clone size: once
V gene: TRBV5-6
D gene: NA
CDR3 DNA: TGTGCCAGCAGCTTGGGGGCAGACACTGAAGCTTTCTTT
CDR3 protein: CASSLGADTEAFF

J gene: TRBJ1-2
clone size: NA
V gene: TRBV11-2
D gene: NA
CDR3 DNA: TGTGCCAGCAGCCCAGGTTGGCGCTACACCTTC
CDR3 protein: CASSPGWRYTF

J gene: TRBJ2-3
clone size: NA
V gene: TRBV5-4
D gene: NA
CDR3 DNA: TGTGCCATCTCCGGGGAGCGAGGGGATACGCAGTATTTT
CDR3 protein: CAISGERGDTQYF

J gene: TRBJ1-4
clone size: NA
V gene: TRBV5-5
D gene: TRBD1
CDR3 DNA: TGTGCCAGCAGCTTGCAGGGGGTGGATGAAAAACTGTTTTTT
CDR3 protein: CASSLQGVDEKLFF

J gene: TRBJ1-6
clone size: NA
V gene: TRBV9
D gene: TRBD1
CDR3 DNA: TGTGCCAGCAGCGGAGGGGGCGGAGATTCACCCCTCCACTTT
CDR3 protein: CASSGGGGDSPLHF

J gene: TRBJ1-5
clone size: NA
V gene: TRBV5-4
D gene: TRBD1
CDR3 DNA: TGTGCCAGCAGCTCAGGGGGCCAGGGTCAGCCCCAGCATTTT
CDR3 protein: CASSSGGQGQPQHF

J gene: TRBJ2-5
clone size: NA
V gene: TRBV19
D gene: TRBD1
CDR3 DNA: TGTGCCAGTAGTACGACAGGGGGCGTGGAGACCCAGTACTTC
CDR3 protein: CASSTTGGVETQYF

J gene: TRBJ2-4
clone size: NA
V gene: TRBV6-6
D gene: TRBD1
CDR3 DNA: TGTGCCAGCAGTTACGGGGAAATAACAGGGGACATTCAGTACTTC
CDR3 protein: CASSYGEITGDIQYF

J gene: TRBJ1-2
clone size: NA
V gene: TRBV9
D gene: TRBD1
CDR3 DNA: TGTGCCAGCAGCCCCCAGGGACAGGGGGCCTATGGCTACACCTTC
CDR3 protein: CASSPQGQGAYGYTF

J gene: TRBJ1-6
clone size: NA
V gene: TRBV4-1
D gene: NA
CDR3 DNA: TGCGCCAGCAGCCAAGCGAGGGCCAGCTCCTATAATTCACCCCTCCACTTT
CDR3 protein: CASSQARASSYNSPLHF

J gene: TRBJ1-5
clone size: NA
V gene: TRBV2
D gene: TRBD1
CDR3 DNA: TGTGCCAGCCACAGGGGGCTGGGCAATCAGCCCCAGCATTTT
CDR3 protein: CASHRGLGNQPQHF

J gene: TRBJ2-1
clone size: NA
V gene: TRBV29-1
D gene: NA
CDR3 DNA: TGCAGCGTTGGGCGACAGGCCGGGCAGTTCTTC
CDR3 protein: CSVGRQAGQFF